This T cell receptor (beta chain) originates from a study of shared clonotypes between healthy human individuals. The study enrolled healthy HIV-negative adults without recent acute infections or vaccinations as donors. This clone has a count of ten or more. Assay execution took place at the deep level. Unsorted PBMC DNA was run through sequencing on ten immunoSEQ deep assay plates. Assay used: immunoSEQ multiplex PCR; TCRdb lists only in-frame clones, some missing. The sample consists of approximately 480,000 clones, about 75% of them appearing once. Trimming took off 5 bases at V and 4 bases at J, with 16 bases between the two ends. This CDR3 is built from 15 residues. CDR1 is SGHTA, CDR2 FQGTGA, per germline.

The chain is built from TRBV7-3 and TRBJ2-3, with D unresolved. The sequenced sample consisted of PBMCs. The TCR was taken from a woman in her thirties or forties in good health. Some clones in this sample may be carry-over from other donors' samples. The CDR3 nucleotides read TGTGCCAGCAGCCCCGGTACCTCCCGGGCAGATACGCAGTATTTT. This encodes CASSPGTSRADTQYF.